This TCR beta chain appears in the sequencing data of a study of type 1 regulatory T cells (dated by TCRdb to the early 2020s). As for the study more broadly: The study characterized an in vitro protocol that generated a Tr1-enriched, alloantigen-specific CD4 T cell product named T-allo10. T-allo10 was under clinical evaluation in patients with hematological malignancies receiving allogeneic hematopoietic stem cell transplantation.

Sequencing was carried out with an Illumina MiSeq. TCRdb took the public reads, trimmed them with fastp at Q25, ran MiXCR for clone calling and kept in-frame beta chains. Each entry merges the rows of one CDR3 protein and shows their most common DNA and genes. The sample includes roughly 65,000 distinct CDR3 sequences, with roughly half observed a single time. More than 2% of the sample comes from the top ten. Study-level results and caveats: Tr1 cells showed a more restricted TCR repertoire than non-Tr1 cells, which the study interpreted as alloantigen-induced clonal expansion.

This clonotype was seen more than once but under ten times. What antigen it recognizes has not been identified. Qualities for individual bases were not recorded, and no much larger clone is one base off. The clonotype comes from a human donor in good health. The sequenced sample consisted of cultured non-Tr1 T cells, either the whole culture or a sorted T cell fraction (not recorded which). The sample's cell subset or site label is to be understood as: non-Tr1 population from the T-allo10 product.

The DNA is TGTGCCAGCAGTGCCCAAGCGGGGCGAGAGCAGTACTTC. This yields the protein CASSAQAGREQYF. This sequence uses TRBV2 and TRBJ2-7; 7 central bases correspond to TRBD2. The CDR3 measures 13 amino acids from cysteine to phenylalanine. The entry retains the CDR3 DNA only, 39 bases that are in frame from base 1. The V end gives up 4 bases and the J end 7 bases, leaving 7 bases in the junction not matched to a gene. The germline V gene encodes CDR1 SNHLY and CDR2 FYNNEI.